The clone carrying this T cell receptor beta chain came up many times. These data belong to a study of identical twins. TCRdb reprocessed the 5' RACE reads with MiXCR, giving one entry per CDR3 protein. The sample has approximately 680,000 distinct CDR3 sequences; under 8.5% are singletons. This CDR3 contains 16 residues. Germline trimming cut 1 base from V and 7 bases from J; bases unmatched to any gene: 9. These data were also filed under a second study, of yellow fever vaccine responses in identical twins.

V and J are TRBV12-3 or TRBV12-4 and TRBJ1-4, with 7 bases matching TRBD1. Input material: PBMCs. This clonotype was obtained from a woman between 18 and 29 years old in good health. The CDR3 sequence: CASSLETGSGSEKLFF. Here the CDR3 DNA reads TGTGCCAGCAGTTTAGAGACAGGGAGTGGAAGTGAAAAACTGTTTTTT.